The present entry profiles one T cell receptor beta chain with its context. The germline V and J ends were trimmed by 3 bases and 13 bases, with 18 bases remaining between them. This CDR3 has 13 amino acids. Germline V gene data show CDR1 as KGHSH and CDR2 as LQKENI. This entry is derived from a study of T cells in localized non-small cell lung cancer. TCRdb's table, derived via immunoSEQ multiplex PCR, lists solely in-frame clones and lacks some. The sample comprises fewer than 1,500 clones, less than 25% of which are singletons, and about 8% rests with the top ten. This clonotype originated in a male donor at least 60 years old with stage II lung adenocarcinoma. The specimen was lung tumor tissue, collected before any cancer treatment. The chain combines TRBV18 with TRBJ1-2, with D possibly being TRBD1 (5 bases). CDR3 loop: CASSPGTAGESTF. The CDR3 nucleotides are TGTGCCAGCTCACCCGGGACGGCTGGCGAAAGCACCTTC.